This T cell receptor beta chain stems from a study of identical twins. Healthy Caucasian individuals made up all the donors. TCRdb reprocessed the 5' RACE reads via MiXCR and lists one record per CDR3 protein. The repertoire holds some 250,000 distinct CDR3 sequences, with approximately 5.9% as singletons. This sample was shared with a second study, whose subject was T cells expressing NK-cell markers. As reported in that work: HCMV specificity was not established for the expanded NKG2C+ T cell clones.

Material for sequencing was CD8+ T cells sorted from blood. This clonotype was sampled from a woman in her late teens or twenties in good health.

The CDR3 spells CASGGPQHF. Here the CDR3 DNA reads TGTGCCAGTGGGGGGCCCCAGCATTTT. V usage is TRBV25-1 and J usage is TRBJ1-5, with D maybe TRBD1 (5 bases). Germline loops: CDR1 MGHDK, CDR2 SYGVNS. Trimming removed 9 bases at V and 9 bases at J, with 6 bases between. There are 9 residues in the CDR3.